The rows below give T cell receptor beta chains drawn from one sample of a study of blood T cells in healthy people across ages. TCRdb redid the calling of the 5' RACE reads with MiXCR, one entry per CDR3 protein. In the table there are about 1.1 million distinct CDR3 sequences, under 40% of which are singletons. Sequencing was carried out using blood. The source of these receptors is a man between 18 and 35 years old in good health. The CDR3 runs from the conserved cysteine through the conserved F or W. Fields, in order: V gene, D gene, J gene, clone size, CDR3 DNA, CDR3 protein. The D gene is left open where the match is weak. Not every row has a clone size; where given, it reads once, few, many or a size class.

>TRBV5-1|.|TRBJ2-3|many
TGCGCCAGCAGCCTACAGGGCGACACAGATACGCAGTATTTT
CASSLQGDTDTQYF
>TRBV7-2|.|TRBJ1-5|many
TGTGCCAGCAGCTTATTCGGTCAGCCCCAGCATTTT
CASSLFGQPQHF
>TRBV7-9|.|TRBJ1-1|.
TGTGCCAGCAGCTTTACGTCGGGGTTATTCGCTGAAGCTTTCTTT
CASSFTSGLFAEAFF
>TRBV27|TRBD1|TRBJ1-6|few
TGTGCCAGCAGTTTACAGGGGGACTCCTATAATTCACCCCTCCACTTT
CASSLQGDSYNSPLHF
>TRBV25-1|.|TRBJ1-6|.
TGTGCCAGCAGTGAGATCCAGCAGGGAACCCTCCACTTT
CASSEIQQGTLHF
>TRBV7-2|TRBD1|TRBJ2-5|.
TGTGCCAGCAGCTTAGCGGAACTTAAACAGGGGAGAGAGACCCAGTACTTC
CASSLAELKQGRETQYF
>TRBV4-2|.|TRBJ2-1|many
TGTGCCAGCAGCCGCCAAGACAATGAGCAGTTCTTC
CASSRQDNEQFF
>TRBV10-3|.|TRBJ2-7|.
TGTGCCATCAGTGAGTCGACGGTCCCACAAGACGAGCAGTACTTC
CAISESTVPQDEQYF
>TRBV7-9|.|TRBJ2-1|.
TGTGCCAGCAGCATATACAGGGAAAATGAGCAGTTCTTC
CASSIYRENEQFF
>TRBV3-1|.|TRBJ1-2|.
TGTGCCAGCAGCCCGGACAGCTCTACCCTCTATGGCTACACCTTC
CASSPDSSTLYGYTF
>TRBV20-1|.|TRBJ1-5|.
TGCAGTGCTAGAGTGATTAACGATCAGCCCCAGCATTTT
CSARVINDQPQHF